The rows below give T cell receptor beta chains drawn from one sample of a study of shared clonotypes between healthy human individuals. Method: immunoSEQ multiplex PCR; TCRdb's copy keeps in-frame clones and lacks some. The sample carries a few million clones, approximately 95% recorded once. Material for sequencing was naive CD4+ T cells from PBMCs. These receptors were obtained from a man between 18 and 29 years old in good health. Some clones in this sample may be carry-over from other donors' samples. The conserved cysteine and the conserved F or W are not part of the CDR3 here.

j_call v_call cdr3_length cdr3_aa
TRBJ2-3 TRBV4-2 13 ASSPGRGITDTQY
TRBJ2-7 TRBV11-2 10 ASSLDTGEQY
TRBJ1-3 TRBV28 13 ASSLLTSSGNTIY
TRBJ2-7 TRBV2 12 ASRKIQGTYEQY
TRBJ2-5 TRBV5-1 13 ASSFTGGPGETQY
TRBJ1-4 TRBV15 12 ATSDGPFYEKLF
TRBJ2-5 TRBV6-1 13 ASSESGYMGETQY
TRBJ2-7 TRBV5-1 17 ASSLGSFPPSLAFYEQY
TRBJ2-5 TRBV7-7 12 ASSPTGDRETQY
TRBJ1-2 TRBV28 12 ASSLGPGIYGYT
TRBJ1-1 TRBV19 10 ASSLVGTEAF
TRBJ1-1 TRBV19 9 ASSIASEAF
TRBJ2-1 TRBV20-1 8 SARRNEQF
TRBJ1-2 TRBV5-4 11 ASSSGMGYGYT
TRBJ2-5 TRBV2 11 ASSTGLGETQY
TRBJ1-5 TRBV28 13 ASSPLGPRDQPQH
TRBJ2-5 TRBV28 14 ASNVVLAGVGETQY
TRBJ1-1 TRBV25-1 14 ASSRQGASFGTEAF
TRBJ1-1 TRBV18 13 ASSPKGQGETEAF
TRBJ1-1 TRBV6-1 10 ASSRTSTEAF
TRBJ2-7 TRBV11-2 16 ASSVTSGRAVGRGEQY
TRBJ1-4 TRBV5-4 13 ASSLGWNPNEKLF
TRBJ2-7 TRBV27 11 ASSLALSREQY
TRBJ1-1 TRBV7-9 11 ASSQRGGLEAF
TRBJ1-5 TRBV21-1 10 ASSIKGQPQH
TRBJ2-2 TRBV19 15 ASRKLAGLTNTGELF
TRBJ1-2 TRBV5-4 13 ASSLRERVFHGYT
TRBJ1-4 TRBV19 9 ASTSLTEMF
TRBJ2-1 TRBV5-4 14 ASSGGLAGLYNEQF
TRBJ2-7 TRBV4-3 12 ASSRKRDSYEQY
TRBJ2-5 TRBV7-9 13 ASSFMGAMEETQY
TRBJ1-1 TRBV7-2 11 ASSLTGGTEAF
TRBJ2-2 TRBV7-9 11 ASSPGVWGELF
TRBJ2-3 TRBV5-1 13 ASSLRGRKADTQY
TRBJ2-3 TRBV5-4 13 ASSLARTSTDTQY
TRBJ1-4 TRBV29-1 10 SVAGWNEKLF
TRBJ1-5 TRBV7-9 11 ASSAQGNQPQH
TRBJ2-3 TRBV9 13 ASSVETGSTDTQY
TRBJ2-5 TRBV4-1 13 ASSQALFPGETQY
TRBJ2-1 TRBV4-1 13 ASRTPGTVNNEQF
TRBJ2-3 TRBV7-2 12 ASSMGLRVDTQY
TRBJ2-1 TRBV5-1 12 ASSPGTSGNEQF
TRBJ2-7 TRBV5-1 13 ASSDTSGSSHEQY
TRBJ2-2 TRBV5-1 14 ASSQLDRGASGELF
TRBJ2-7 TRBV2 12 ASSWDRGEDEQY
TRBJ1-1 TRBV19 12 ASRQQVQGTEAF
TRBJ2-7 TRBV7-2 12 ASSAGLKSGEQY
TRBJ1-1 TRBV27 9 ASPQSGGAF
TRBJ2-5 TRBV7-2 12 ASSPPGHRGGQY
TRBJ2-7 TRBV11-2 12 ASSLVRASYEQY
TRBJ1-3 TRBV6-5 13 ASSRTGGSGNTIY
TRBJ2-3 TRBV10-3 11 AIRGQGADTQY
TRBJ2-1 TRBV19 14 ASSIRGRVGDNEQF
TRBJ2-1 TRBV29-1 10 SVYGVPNEQF
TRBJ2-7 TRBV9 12 ASSVAGTLGEQY
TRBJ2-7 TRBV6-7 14 ASSYCGRESVWEQY
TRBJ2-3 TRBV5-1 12 ASRGFFGTDTQY
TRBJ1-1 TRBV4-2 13 ASSPPRAAGTEAF
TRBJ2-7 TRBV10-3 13 AISESRDREHEQY